This TCR beta chain was obtained from a study of blood T cell repertoires in COVID-19 (dated by TCRdb to between 2020 and 2021). At the level of the whole study: The collaborator samples originated in the United States, Italy and Spain and spanned the acute and convalescent phases of COVID-19. The prospective study material was composed of cDNA or gDNA derived from T cells, B-cell-depleted T cells, or PBMCs. The dataset comprised deeply sampled blood TCRbeta repertoires from subjects exposed to, actively infected with, or recovered from COVID-19. The repertoires were made available in a free public database intended to serve as a resource for research on the immune response to SARS-CoV-2. The samples were drawn from the first 160 participants of the ongoing ImmuneRACE study and from under 1,500 subjects provided by 6 global collaborators. Sample metadata almost always included a de-identified subject ID, COVID-19 status, age in years and sex. Where HLA class I and class II types were available, the types were taken from metadata supplied by the sample provider, not from assay-based typing.

Sequences SNHLY (CDR1) and FYNNEI (CDR2) are obtained from the germline V gene. Spanning cysteine to phenylalanine, the CDR3 consists of 13 amino acids. The retained sequence is limited to the CDR3, 39 bases, with the frame set at the first base. The junction shows trimming of 11 bases on V and 0 bases on J, plus 14 bases between the germline ends. On this clone itself: Its cognate antigen has yet to be identified. Within one base of it there is no much larger clone, and no base qualities were kept.

Collaborating institutions collected whole blood in K2EDTA tubes following their own protocols. For TCRbeta analysis, collaborators shipped samples as frozen whole blood, isolated PBMCs, or DNA extracted from either of those sample types. TCRbeta CDR3 regions were amplified from genomic DNA by means of the immunoSEQ Assay, a bias-controlled multiplex PCR. For the original study's pipeline: Within the assay, amplification of reference gene primers was used to estimate how many nucleated cells each sample contained. Sequence reads were collapsed and filtered to measure the absolute abundance of every unique TCRbeta CDR3 rearrangement. For each sample, productive Simpson clonality was calculated as the square root of Simpson's diversity index over productive rearrangements. TCRdb retrieved this table from immuneACCESS and kept in-frame rearrangements only. Not all clones are present; in checked studies, unresolved V genes account for under half, and no reason is known for the remainder. D and trimming come from the DNA, and the V and J calls and clone size come from that table. The sample records some 180,000 clones, approximately 82% of which are singletons. The ten largest clones represent around 14% of the sample.

Broad study findings and their caveats: The quantity of clinical and demographic metadata differed by source and by participant and was supplied without curation.

The sequenced sample was peripheral blood. The rearrangement combines TRBV2 with TRBJ2-7; the D segment could be TRBD1, given 5 matching bases. This sequence originates from a human donor in a cohort sampled during active COVID-19. The encoded CDR3 is CAWSQGDSYEQYF. The DNA reads TGTGCCTGGTCCCAGGGCGACTCCTACGAGCAGTACTTC.